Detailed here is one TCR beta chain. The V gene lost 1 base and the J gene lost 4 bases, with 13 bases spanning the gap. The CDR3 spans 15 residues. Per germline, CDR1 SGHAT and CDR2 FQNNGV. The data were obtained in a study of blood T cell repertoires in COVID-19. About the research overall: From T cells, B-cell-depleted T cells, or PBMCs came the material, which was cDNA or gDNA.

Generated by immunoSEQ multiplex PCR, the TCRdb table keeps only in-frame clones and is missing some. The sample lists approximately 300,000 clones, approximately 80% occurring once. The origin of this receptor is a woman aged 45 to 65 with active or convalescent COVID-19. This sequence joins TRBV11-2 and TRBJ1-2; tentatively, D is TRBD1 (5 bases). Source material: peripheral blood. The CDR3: CASSLVGPGVYGYTF. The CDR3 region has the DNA TGTGCCAGCAGCTTAGTTGGACCGGGGGTCTATGGCTACACCTTC.